The 15 T cell receptor beta chains below were found in one sample sequenced in a study of spatial heterogeneity in lung cancer. MiXCR, applied by TCRdb to the 5' RACE reads, yields one record per CDR3 protein. Of approximately 17,000 distinct CDR3 sequences in the sample, 15% to 20% were seen once. Noted time point: blood at routine non-recurrence follow-up after resection. The sequences come from PBMCs, collected at follow-up. The receptor source for this set is a male donor with early-stage non-small cell lung cancer.

The V gene is TRBV6-5, the J gene TRBJ2-2; 13 bases map to TRBD2. This CDR3 is 16 amino acids long. The trim removed 5 bases at V and 4 bases at J, leaving 4 bases unmatched. Germline V gene data show CDR1 as MNHEY and CDR2 as SVGAGI. CDR3 sequence reads: CASSQTSGGFTGELFF. The CDR3 DNA sequence: TGTGCCAGCAGTCAGACTAGCGGGGGGTTCACCGGGGAGCTGTTTTTT.

Concerning this clonotype itself: This may come from a read error, since a much larger clone is one base off. The chain uses TRBV19 and TRBJ1-2, with D hard to call. CDR1 is LNHDA, CDR2 SQIVND, per germline (reference sequence). V dropped 5 bases and J dropped 6 bases, with 13 bases sitting between them. The CDR3 is 13 amino acids. This chain's CDR3 is CASSLPGWHGYTF. The CDR3 nucleotides read TGTGCCAGTAGTCTCCCGGGGTGGCATGGCTACACCTTC.

By sample share, this clonotype is medium-sized. V usage is TRBV30 and J usage is TRBJ1-5; D is uncertain. Trimming left V 0 bases short and J 4 bases short, with 7 bases between. The germline gives CDR1 GTSNPN, CDR2 SVGIG (reference sequence). The CDR3 contains 13 residues. CDR3 in amino acids: CAWSVRENQPQHF. The CDR3, as DNA: TGTGCCTGGAGTGTACGAGAGAATCAGCCCCAGCATTTT.

This clonotype showed up many times. J is TRBJ2-3 and V is TRBV6-2 or TRBV6-3; D unresolved. Trimming shortened V by 6 bases and J by 1 base, and 11 bases separated the two germline ends. Germline lookup yields CDR1 MNHEY and CDR2 SVGEGT. There are 14 residues in the CDR3. The CDR3 nucleotides read TGTGCCAGCAGAGCAGGCGGCCGCACAGATACGCAGTATTTT. Its protein is CASRAGGRTDTQYF.

By proportion, this clonotype is medium-sized (0.01 to 0.1%). The chain joins TRBV2 to TRBJ1-4; a possible D gene is TRBD1 (6 bases). V was trimmed by 6 bases and J by 1 base, leaving 9 bases between them. From germline, CDR1 is SNHLY and CDR2 FYNNEI. CDR3 length: 14 residues. For the CDR3, the DNA is TGTGCCAGCAGGGGACAACTAACTAATGAAAAACTGTTTTTT. This translates into CASRGQLTNEKLFF.

The rearrangement uses TRBV18 and TRBJ1-6; D is undetermined. This CDR3 has 13 amino acids. Germline CDR1 KGHSH, CDR2 LQKENI. Trimming left V 2 bases short and J 7 bases short, with 6 bases between. Here the CDR3 reads CASSPKENSPLHF. The CDR3 region has the DNA TGTGCCAGCTCACCAAAGGAGAATTCACCCCTCCACTTT.

The chain employs TRBV7-2 and TRBJ1-2; 10 bases map to TRBD1. Trimming at V came to 9 bases and at J to 4 bases, leaving 8 bases not matched to a gene. This CDR3 is 14 amino acids long. The germline V gene has CDR1 SGHTA and CDR2 FQGNSA. The CDR3 DNA follows: TGTGCCAGTATGCGGACAGGGGGTTCCTATGGCTACACCTTC. Translation: CASMRTGGSYGYTF.

There are many counts of this clonotype. V gene TRBV19 combines with J gene TRBJ1-1, with D unclear. V lost 3 bases and J 5 bases, leaving 10 bases between the germline ends. This CDR3 contains 13 residues. CDR1 LNHDA and CDR2 SQIVND come from the germline V gene (reference sequence). CDR3 protein: CASSIQAYTEAFF. For the CDR3, the DNA is TGTGCCAGTAGTATTCAGGCGTATACTGAAGCTTTCTTT.

The V and J genes are TRBV27 and TRBJ1-4, with 7 bases lining up with TRBD1. The germline CDR1 and CDR2 sequences are MNHEY and SMNVEV (reference sequence). The V and J ends lost 11 bases and 2 bases, in that order; junction bases with no gene match: 14. The CDR3 is 16 residues long. CDR3 in amino acids: CASSFLGGDTNEKLFF. CDR3 in DNA: TGTGCCTCCAGTTTCCTAGGGGGCGATACTAATGAAAAACTGTTTTTT.

This clonotype is labeled as medium-sized (0.01 to 0.1%). J is TRBJ1-6 and V is TRBV7-2, with D possibly being TRBD1 (6 bases). The ends were cut back, 5 bases at V and 15 bases at J, with 23 bases in the middle. This CDR3 spans 15 amino acids. Per germline, CDR1 SGHTA and CDR2 FQGNSA. Here the CDR3 DNA reads TGTGCCAGCAGCCCCCCGGGGGCTCCCGGGGGGAACCTCCACTTT. It encodes CASSPPGAPGGNLHF.

This clonotype has just a few counts. The gene calls are TRBV20-1 and TRBJ1-1, with 7 nucleotides matching TRBD1. The trim removed 1 base at V and 1 base at J, leaving 3 bases unmatched. In germline, CDR1 is DFQATT, CDR2 SNEGSKA (reference sequence). CDR3 length: 14 amino acids. DNA of the CDR3: TGCAGTGCTAGAGGGGGACAGTCGAACACTGAAGCTTTCTTT. As protein: CSARGGQSNTEAFF.

The chain employs TRBV29-1 and TRBJ1-2; perhaps TRBD1 as D (6 bases). The ends were cut back, 6 bases at V and 1 base at J, with 15 bases in the middle. CDR1 and CDR2 (germline): SQVTM, ANQGSEA. The CDR3 extends over 14 amino acids. CDR3 region: CSVAGTTFNYGYTF. CDR3 nucleotides: TGCAGCGTCGCCGGGACAACCTTTAACTATGGCTACACCTTC.

The V gene is TRBV10-2, the J gene TRBJ1-6; the D gene is possibly TRBD1 (6 bases). The CDR3 runs 15 residues. From germline, CDR1 is WSHSY and CDR2 SAAADI. V was cut by 4 bases and J by 3 bases, with 10 bases left in between. CDR3 amino acids: CASSVGGFYNSPLHF. CDR3 DNA sequence: TGCGCCAGCAGTGTTGGGGGCTTCTATAATTCACCCCTCCACTTT.

This chain joins TRBV20-1 and TRBJ2-3; TRBD1 or TRBD2 may be the D gene (5 bases each). This CDR3 region has 14 residues. Germline V gives CDR1 DFQATT, CDR2 SNEGSKA (reference sequence). V lost 2 bases and J 5 bases, leaving 14 bases between the germline ends. The CDR3 loop reads CSARFGAEGDTQYF. The CDR3, as DNA: TGCAGTGCTAGATTTGGGGCCGAGGGAGATACGCAGTATTTT.

The V call is TRBV28, the J call TRBJ1-1, with TRBD1 matching 9 bases. V lost 6 bases, J lost 4 bases, and 3 bases stayed unmatched. Germline V gene data show CDR1 as MDHEN and CDR2 as SYDVKM. The CDR3 is made up of 13 amino acids. CDR3 sequence (DNA): TGTGCCAGCAGCCGACAGGGGGGCACTGAAGCTTTCTTT. This codes for CASSRQGGTEAFF. Full variable domain (missing parts from reference TRBV28 and TRBJ1-1): DVKVTQSSRYLVKRTGEKVFLECVQDMDHENMFWYRQDPGLGLRLIYFSYDVKMKEKGDIPEGYSVSREKKERFSLILESASTNQTSMYLCASSRQGGTEAFFGQGTRLTVV.